A single sample is the source of the 6 T cell receptor beta chains below, sequenced in a study of shared T cell receptors in the human thymus. Assay: immunoSEQ multiplex PCR; the TCRdb copy retains only in-frame clones and omits some. Among hundreds of thousands of clones, approximately 80% were seen once, and the ten largest hold more than 0.01%. These records were also assigned to another study, of human thymus T cells.

Sequenced sample: thymocytes. These TCRs come from a boy under two years old with a congenital heart defect.

The chain employs TRBV5-4 and TRBJ1-3, with D possibly being TRBD1 (5 bases). The CDR3 is made up of 17 amino acids. V lost 7 bases and J 9 bases, leaving 29 bases between the germline ends. Germline V gene lookup returns CDR1 SGHNT and CDR2 YYREEE (reference sequence). Here the CDR3 reads CASWDGRNTIPPGTIYF. CDR3 nucleotides: TGTGCCAGCTGGGACGGGAGAAACACCATACCACCCGGCACCATATATTTT.

The table lists this clone with a count of one. This rearrangement joins TRBV5-1 to TRBJ2-7; D is unclear. Between the trimmed V and J ends, which lost 0 bases and 0 bases, there was a span of 13 bases. Germline lookup yields CDR1 SGHRS and CDR2 YFSETQ. This CDR3 spans 16 amino acids. For the CDR3, the DNA is TGCGCCAGCAGCTTGGATGAGCTCCCCCGCTCCTACGAGCAGTACTTC. Translating it yields CASSLDELPRSYEQYF. Complete variable domain (other parts from reference TRBV5-1 and TRBJ2-7): KAGVTQTPRYLIKTRGQQVTLSCSPISGHRSVSWYQQTPGQGLQFLFEYFSETQRNKGNFPGRFSGRQFSNSRSEMNVSTLELGDSALYLCASSLDELPRSYEQYFGPGTRLTVT.

The J gene is TRBJ2-7, the V gene TRBV5-1, with 7 bases matching TRBD1. V lost 3 bases to trimming and J lost 5 bases; unmatched junction nucleotides: 8. The CDR3 has 14 amino acids. Looked up from germline, CDR1 is SGHRS and CDR2 is YFSETQ. CDR3 coding DNA: TGCGCCAGCAGCTCTGACAGGGTAGGTGACGAGCAGTACTTC. It yields the protein CASSSDRVGDEQYF.

The CDR3 bases are TGCGCCAGCAGCCGCGGCCAGGGACTAGCGGACAATGAGCAGTTCTTC. Its translation: CASSRGQGLADNEQFF. The chain links TRBV4-3 to TRBJ2-1, with 11 bases lining up with TRBD2. The CDR3 totals 16 residues. Trimming cost V 4 bases and J 5 bases; bases outside gene matches: 7. CDR1 and CDR2 from the germline V gene are LGHNA and YSLEER.

The chain is built from TRBV11-2 and TRBJ2-3; 8 nucleotides match TRBD1. The CDR3 is 15 residues long. Germline-derived CDR1 and CDR2 are SGHAT and FQNNGV. V lost 5 bases, J lost 0 bases, and 4 bases stayed unmatched. The CDR3 sequence: CASSPRQGSTDTQYF. DNA for the CDR3: TGTGCCAGCAGCCCGCGACAGGGGAGCACAGATACGCAGTATTTT.

J is TRBJ2-7 and V is TRBV27; 8 bases match TRBD2. Germline CDR1 MNHEY, CDR2 SMNVEV (reference sequence). V dropped 4 bases and J dropped 5; count of bases not matched to a gene: 10. This CDR3 has 15 residues. CDR3 amino acids: CASSCQGHSGNEQYF. The DNA of the CDR3 is TGTGCCAGCAGTTGCCAGGGCCATAGCGGGAACGAGCAGTACTTC.